This T cell receptor beta chain was captured by sequencing in a study of blood T cells in healthy people across ages. Study-wide findings and caveats: Roughly linear age-related decline in beta diversity appeared, significant by age 40. Possibly, changes in expanded clonotypes were confounded because donor CMV status was unknown.

This clonotype was counted a few times. The antigen remains undetermined. Trimming left V 2 bases short and J 4 bases short, with 14 bases between. The germline V gene has CDR1 MNHNS and CDR2 SASEGT. The CDR3 has 16 amino acids. It was with a sample-barcoded 5' primer and a J-beta primer mix that a second PCR of roughly 7 to 12 cycles was run. Every cDNA was tagged by a template-switch adaptor with 12 random nucleotides. One entry per CDR3 protein results from TCRdb running MiXCR on the 5' RACE reads. Among hundreds of thousands of distinct CDR3 sequences listed, about 30% were seen once. Each sample yielded at least 7 million isolated PBMCs.

The chain recombines TRBV6-1 with TRBJ1-4, with D possibly TRBD1 on 5 matching bases. The receptor's source is a woman older than 75 in good health. Sequenced input: blood. The CDR3 DNA is TGTGCCAGCAGTGAACTAGGGGTTGTGGGTAATGAAAAACTGTTTTTT. Translated: CASSELGVVGNEKLFF.